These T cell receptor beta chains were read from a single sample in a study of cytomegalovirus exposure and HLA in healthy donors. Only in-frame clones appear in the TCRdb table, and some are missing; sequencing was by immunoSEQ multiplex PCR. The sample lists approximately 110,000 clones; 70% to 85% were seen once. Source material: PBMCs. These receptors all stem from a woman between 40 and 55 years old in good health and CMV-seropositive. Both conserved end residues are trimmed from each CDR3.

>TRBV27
ASSLLGQVRETQY
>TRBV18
ASSPAGRPGTYNEQF
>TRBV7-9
ASSRGGLGNQPQH
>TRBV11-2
ASSLASYEQY
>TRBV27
ASSSRLEQF
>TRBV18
ASSPPGQGNQPQH
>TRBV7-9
ASSSNSGQGFTGELF
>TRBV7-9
ASSLAGTGGLSGF
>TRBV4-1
ASSQQGFGTEAF
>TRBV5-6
ASSFWQGIIGELF
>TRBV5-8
ASSFRDRGSYNEQF
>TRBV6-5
ASSYSAGGNTGELF
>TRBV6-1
ASSEGTSVKNIQY
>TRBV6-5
ASVGANYGYT
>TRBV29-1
SVSRDSNTGYT
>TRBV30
AWRANDSFNPNYGYT
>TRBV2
ASEGVSGSASEQY
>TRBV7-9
ASSLPGGEKLF
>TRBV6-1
ASTRDNGNQPQH
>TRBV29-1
SVGGFRDRGPETQY
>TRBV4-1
ASSSFGGLAEAF
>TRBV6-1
ATDRGYREKLF
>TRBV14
ASSQDLGTGPSYEQY
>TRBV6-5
ASSNSDRGESNEQF
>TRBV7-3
ASSFQQGCGYT
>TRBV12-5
ASGLGRLAGLANTGELF
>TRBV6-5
ASSSAGGFF
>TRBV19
ASSPRKTSGRDIQY
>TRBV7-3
ASRVSRDTEAF
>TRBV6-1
ASSSWDRITGELF
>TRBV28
ASSFSNGGAF
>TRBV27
ASSLGGELY
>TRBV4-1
ASSPTTSDRGEKLF
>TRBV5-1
ASSGGQGAYGYT
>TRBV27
ASSVSGGSNTGELF
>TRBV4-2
ASSQATGLYYEQY
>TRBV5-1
ATGTGDLYGYT
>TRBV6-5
ASRRQVNTDTQY
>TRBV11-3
ASSPGAQSYEQY
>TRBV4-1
ASSQVQGAPNYGYT
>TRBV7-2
ASSRGTGSPEQY
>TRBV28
ASSSTYRGVDGYT
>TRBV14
ASSQVLGGGTANYEQY
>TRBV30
AWSDGTANQPQH
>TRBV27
ASSGQGRPSYNEQF
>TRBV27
ASSFGTFNEQF
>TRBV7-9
ASSLEASDEQF
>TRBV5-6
ASSWEREAF
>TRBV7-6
ASSYTGDRYSGANVLT
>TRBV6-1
ASSSTGVYEQY
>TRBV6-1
ASSDFNGRLYEQY
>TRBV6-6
ASSYGTGAYEQY
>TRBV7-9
ASSLGEGMRAF
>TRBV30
AWSFFPRRDYEQY
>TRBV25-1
ASSDAAGTLYNEQF
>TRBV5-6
ASSFQGVGNQPQH
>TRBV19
ASSTAGLAGTGELF
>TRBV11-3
ASSPQDNEQF
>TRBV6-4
ASSEEPGDEQY
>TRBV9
ASSASGSSYNEQF